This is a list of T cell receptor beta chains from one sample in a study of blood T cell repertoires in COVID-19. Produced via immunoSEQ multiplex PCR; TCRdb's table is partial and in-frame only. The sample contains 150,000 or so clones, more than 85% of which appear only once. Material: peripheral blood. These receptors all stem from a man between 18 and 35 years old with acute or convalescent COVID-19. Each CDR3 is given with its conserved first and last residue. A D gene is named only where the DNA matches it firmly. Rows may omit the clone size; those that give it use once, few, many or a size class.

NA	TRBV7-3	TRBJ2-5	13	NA	TGTGCCAGCAGCGCCGACTACCAAGAGACCCAGTACTTC	CASSADYQETQYF
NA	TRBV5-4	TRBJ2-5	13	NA	TGTGCCAGCAGCTTGGACCAGCAAGAGACCCAGTACTTC	CASSLDQQETQYF
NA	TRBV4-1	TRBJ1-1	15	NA	TGCGCCAGCAGCCAAGTAGGCACAGGGAACACTGAAGCTTTCTTT	CASSQVGTGNTEAFF
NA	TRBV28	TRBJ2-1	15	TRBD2	TGTGCCAGCAGTGTAGCGGGGGGGTTATACAATGAGCAGTTCTTC	CASSVAGGLYNEQFF
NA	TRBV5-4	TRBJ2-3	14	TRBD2	TGTGCCAGCAGCTTGGGACTAGCGACAGATACGCAGTATTTT	CASSLGLATDTQYF
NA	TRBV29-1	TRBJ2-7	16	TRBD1	TGCAGCGTTGAAGAACTAAGGACAGGGAATCGCCACGAGCAGTACTTC	CSVEELRTGNRHEQYF
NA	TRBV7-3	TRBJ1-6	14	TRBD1	TGTGCCAGCAGTCCGGGACAGGGGAATTCACCCCTCCACTTT	CASSPGQGNSPLHF
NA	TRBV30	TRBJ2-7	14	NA	TGTGCCTGGAGTACCTGGCAGGGGAGGGACGAGCAGTACTTC	CAWSTWQGRDEQYF
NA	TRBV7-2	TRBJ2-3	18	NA	TGTGCCAGCAGCCCAAGGGCGGTGGACGGACAGCCTCTGGATACGCAGTATTTT	CASSPRAVDGQPLDTQYF
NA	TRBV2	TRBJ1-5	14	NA	TGTGCCAGCACCAGGGAAAATAGCAATCAGCCCCAGCATTTT	CASTRENSNQPQHF
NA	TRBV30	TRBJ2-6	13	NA	TGTGCCTGGAGATCGTCTGGGGCCAACGTCCTGACTTTC	CAWRSSGANVLTF
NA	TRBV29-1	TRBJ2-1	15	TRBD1	TGCAGCACCCCAGGCTTGACAGGGGGCTGGAATGAGCAGTTCTTC	CSTPGLTGGWNEQFF
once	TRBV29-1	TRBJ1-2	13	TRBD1	TGCAGCGTTGACCATGGGACAGGGGATGGCTACACCTTC	CSVDHGTGDGYTF
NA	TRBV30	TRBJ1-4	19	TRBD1	TGTGCCTGGAGTGTAGGATATGGGACAGGGCGTGCAACTAATGAAAAACTGTTTTTT	CAWSVGYGTGRATNEKLFF
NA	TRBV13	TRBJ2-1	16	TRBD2	TGTGCCAGCAGCTGGCCTAGCGGGGGGGCCTACAATGAGCAGTTCTTC	CASSWPSGGAYNEQFF
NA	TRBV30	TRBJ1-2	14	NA	TGTGCCTGGACTGGAATGGGCACTAACTATGGCTACACCTTC	CAWTGMGTNYGYTF
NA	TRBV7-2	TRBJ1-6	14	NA	TGTGCCAGCAACCACAGGGCGGATAATTCACCCCTCCACTTT	CASNHRADNSPLHF
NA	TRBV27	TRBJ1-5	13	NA	TGTGCCAGCAGTGCGGATCAAAATCAGCCCCAGCATTTT	CASSADQNQPQHF
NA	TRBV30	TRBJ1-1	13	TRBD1	TGTGCCTACTCCTGGACAGGGGTGAGTGAAGCTTTCTTT	CAYSWTGVSEAFF
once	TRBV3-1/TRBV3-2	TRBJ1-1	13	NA	TGTGCCAGCAGCCAAGGGGCGAACACTGAAGCTTTCTTT	CASSQGANTEAFF
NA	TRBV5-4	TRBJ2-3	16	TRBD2	TGTGCCAGCAGCTTGAGGCTAGCGGGGGACACAGATACGCAGTATTTT	CASSLRLAGDTDTQYF
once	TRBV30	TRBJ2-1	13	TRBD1	TGTGCCTCCGGGACAGGGGCCTACAATGAGCAGTTCTTC	CASGTGAYNEQFF
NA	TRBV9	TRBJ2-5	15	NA	TGTGCCAGCAGCGTAGGGCAGGGGCAGAGGGAGACCCAGTACTTC	CASSVGQGQRETQYF
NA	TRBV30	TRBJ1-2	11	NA	TGTGCCTCCCCGACAGGAGGTGGCTACACCTTC	CASPTGGGYTF
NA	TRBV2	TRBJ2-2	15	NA	TGTGCCAGCAGTGAGGTACAGGCGAACACCGGGGAGCTGTTTTTT	CASSEVQANTGELFF
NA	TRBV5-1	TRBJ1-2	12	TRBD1	TGCGCCAGCAGCTTGTCGACAGGGTCGAATACCTTC	CASSLSTGSNTF
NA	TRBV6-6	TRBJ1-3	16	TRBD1	TGTGCCAGCAGTTATGGACAGGGTTTCTCTGGAAACACCATATATTTT	CASSYGQGFSGNTIYF
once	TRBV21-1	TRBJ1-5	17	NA	TGTGCCAGGCCGACACTAGGACGGCCGATGGGCAATCAGCCCCAGCATTTT	CARPTLGRPMGNQPQHF
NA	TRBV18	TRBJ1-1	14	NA	TGTGCCAGCTCACCACCGTACAGCTCCACTGAAGCTTTCTTT	CASSPPYSSTEAFF
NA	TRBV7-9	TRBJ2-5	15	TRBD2	TGTGCCAGCAGCTTATGGGCGGGGGGCGGTGAGACCCAGTACTTC	CASSLWAGGGETQYF
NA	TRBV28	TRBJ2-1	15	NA	TGTGCCAGCAGTTTTGTCGGGGGGCAATACAATGAGCAGTTCTTC	CASSFVGGQYNEQFF
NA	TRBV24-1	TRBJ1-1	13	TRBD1	TGTGCCACCAGAGACAGGGGGCTGGGTGAAGCTTTCTTT	CATRDRGLGEAFF
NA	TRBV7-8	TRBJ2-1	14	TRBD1	TGTGCCAGCAGCGGAGACAACAGGGGACATGAGCAGTTCTTC	CASSGDNRGHEQFF
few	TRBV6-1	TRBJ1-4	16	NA	TGTGCCAGCAGTGACAGGGAGGGAGTGACTAATGAAAAACTGTTTTTT	CASSDREGVTNEKLFF